The following is a T cell receptor (beta chain) sequence with its context. Per-nucleotide qualities are absent, and no much larger clonotype sits a single base away. From cysteine to phenylalanine, the CDR3 is 14 amino acids long. Solely the CDR3 DNA is kept, with 42 bases framed from the first base. The germline V gene supplies CDR1 SQVTM and CDR2 ANQGSEA. V is pared back by 7 bases and J by 3 bases, with 15 bases lying between the germline termini. This entry belongs to a study of human CD4 T cells and Enterobacteriaceae (dated by TCRdb to the early 2020s). As for the study more broadly: The bacteria used for stimulation were E. coli, K. pneumoniae, E. aerogenes, S. flexneri, S. sonnei, S. typhimurium and S. aureus, and the bacteria were heat-inactivated after culture.

Survey-level sequencing was performed on CFSE-low antigen-reactive cultures, with a detection sensitivity of one cell in 40,000. The QIAamp DNA Micro Kit was used to extract genomic DNA from cell pellets, and the quantity and purity of the genomic DNA were checked by spectrophotometry. The immunoSEQ multiplex PCR assay was used to amplify TCR Vbeta CDR3 regions. The Illumina HiSeq platform was used to sequence the amplicons. The retrieved sequences were 87 nucleotides in length and included the CDR3 region. The published analysis was carried out like this. A unique productive TCR Vbeta nucleotide sequence was defined as a clonotype and was quantified by productive template frequency from ImmunoSEQ Analyzer V3.0. A threshold at the top 5th percentile of each frequency-ranked repertoire was used to define expanded clonotypes. The R package fossil was used to compute repertoire overlap as Chao-Jaccard, and the R package MASS was used to visualize the overlap by nonmetric multidimensional scaling. TCRdb obtained this table from immuneACCESS and retained in-frame rearrangements with V and J assigned. These tables miss some clones; where compared with another copy, unresolved V genes account for less than half of the shortfall, and the remainder is unexplained. The V and J calls and the clone size are those of that table, but D and trimming were determined from the DNA. This sample comprises more than 1,000 clones, about 33% of them detected only once. The ten largest clonotypes hold 30% to 35% of the sample.

Overall study outcomes, separate from this receptor: Clonotypes shared among Enterobacteriaceae cultures accounted for about 25-55% of unique rearrangements but 66-93% of templates, while sharing with control bacteria was rare. Enterobacteriaceae-reactive repertoires co-clustered together and were polyclonal, yet held fewer clonotypes than S. aureus- or M. tuberculosis-reactive repertoires.

After roughly 6-7 days, proliferating activated T cells were FACS-sorted as CFSE-low CD25+ ICOS+ cells. Sorted memory CD4+ T cells were CFSE-labeled and cultured at a 2:1 ratio with irradiated autologous monocytes pulsed with antigen. Memory CD4+ T cells, defined as all CD4+ cells except CD45RA+CCR7+CD95- naive cells, were FACS-sorted on a FACSAria III to over 95% purity. Healthy donor blood was obtained from blood donation centers in Switzerland. Total CD4+ T cells and monocytes were enriched by positive selection with CD4 and CD14 magnetic microbeads. CD8+, CD14+, CD16+, CD56+, CD19+ and CD25-bright cells were excluded prior to sorting. Heat inactivation of the bacteria was done at 60 degrees C for approximately two hours, with the bacteria added at around 1.8 particles per monocyte, while M. tuberculosis lysate was used at 3 ug/ml. Sequencing of TCR Vbeta genes was performed on CFSE-low memory CD4+ T cells that proliferated following primary stimulation with Enterobacteriaceae or control bacteria. Analysis of each bacteria-reactive repertoire was performed in two to four different donors across two independent experiments. Ficoll-Paque Plus was used to isolate peripheral blood mononuclear cells from donor blood.

Sample: bacteria-reactive CD4+ T cells grown in culture. The sample's cell subset or site label, in plain terms: CFSE-low proliferating memory CD4 T cells sorted after in vitro stimulation with a heat-inactivated bacterium or M. tuberculosis lysate. In this chain, TRBV29-1 is recombined with TRBJ1-4; tentative D gene TRBD1, with 6 bases matching. This receptor was taken from a human donor in good health. The nucleotides are TGCAGCGGACAGGCAGGGACGGCTAATGAAAAACTGTTTTTT. Translated, it gives CSGQAGTANEKLFF.